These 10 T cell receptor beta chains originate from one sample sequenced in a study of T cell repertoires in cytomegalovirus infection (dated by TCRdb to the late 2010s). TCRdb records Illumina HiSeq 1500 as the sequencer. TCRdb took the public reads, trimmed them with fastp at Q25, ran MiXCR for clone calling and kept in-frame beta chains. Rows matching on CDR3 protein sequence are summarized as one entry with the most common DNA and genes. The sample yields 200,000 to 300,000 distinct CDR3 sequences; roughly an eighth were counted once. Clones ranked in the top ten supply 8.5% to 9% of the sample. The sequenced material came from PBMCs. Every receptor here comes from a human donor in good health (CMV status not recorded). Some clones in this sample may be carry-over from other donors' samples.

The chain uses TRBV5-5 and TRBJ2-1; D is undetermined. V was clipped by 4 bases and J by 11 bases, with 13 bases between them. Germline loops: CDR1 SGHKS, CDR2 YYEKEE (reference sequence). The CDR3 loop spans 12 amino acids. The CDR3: CASSPIIQKQFF. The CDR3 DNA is TGTGCCAGCAGCCCTATTATACAGAAGCAGTTCTTC.

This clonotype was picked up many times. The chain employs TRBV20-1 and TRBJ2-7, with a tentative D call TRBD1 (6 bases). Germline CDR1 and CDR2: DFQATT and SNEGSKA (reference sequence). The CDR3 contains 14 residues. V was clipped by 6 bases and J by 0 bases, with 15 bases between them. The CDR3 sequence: CSAWDTSSSYEQYF. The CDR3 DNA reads TGCAGTGCCTGGGACACTTCAAGCTCCTACGAGCAGTACTTC.

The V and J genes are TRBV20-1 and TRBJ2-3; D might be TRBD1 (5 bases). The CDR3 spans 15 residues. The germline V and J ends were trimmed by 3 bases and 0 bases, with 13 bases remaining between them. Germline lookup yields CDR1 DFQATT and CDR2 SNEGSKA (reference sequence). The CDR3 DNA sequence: TGCAGTGCTAGCAACAGGATAAGGAGCACAGATACGCAGTATTTT. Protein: CSASNRIRSTDTQYF.

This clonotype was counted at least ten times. CDR3: CASSLSQVRSGMGYTF. The CDR3 DNA reads as TGTGCCAGCAGTTTATCCCAGGTTCGAAGTGGGATGGGCTACACCTTC. The J gene is TRBJ1-2, the V gene TRBV28; D remains unclear. The ends were cut back, 1 base at V and 8 bases at J, with 20 bases in the middle. This CDR3 spans 16 amino acids. The germline V gene encodes CDR1 MDHEN and CDR2 SYDVKM.

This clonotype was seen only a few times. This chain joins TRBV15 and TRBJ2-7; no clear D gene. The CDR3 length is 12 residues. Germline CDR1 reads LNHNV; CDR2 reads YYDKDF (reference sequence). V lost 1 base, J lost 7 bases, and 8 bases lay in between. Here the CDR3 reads CATSRVSREQYF. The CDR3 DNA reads TGTGCCACCAGCAGAGTGAGTAGAGAGCAGTACTTC.

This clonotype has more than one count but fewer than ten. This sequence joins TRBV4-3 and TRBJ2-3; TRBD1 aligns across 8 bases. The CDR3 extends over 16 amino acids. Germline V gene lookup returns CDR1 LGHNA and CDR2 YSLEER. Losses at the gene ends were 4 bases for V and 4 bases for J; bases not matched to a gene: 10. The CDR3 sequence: CASSPGGTGSPDTQYF. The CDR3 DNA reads TGCGCCAGCAGCCCGGGCGGGACAGGTTCGCCAGATACGCAGTATTTT.

CDR3 nucleotides: TGCAGCACGCGGGGTGCGACTAATGAAAAACTGTTTTTT. This translates into CSTRGATNEKLFF. The gene calls are TRBV29-1 and TRBJ1-4, with D hard to call. With 8 bases removed from V and 2 bases from J, the gap between germline ends came to 12 bases. The germline V gene encodes CDR1 SQVTM and CDR2 ANQGSEA. The CDR3 spans 13 residues.

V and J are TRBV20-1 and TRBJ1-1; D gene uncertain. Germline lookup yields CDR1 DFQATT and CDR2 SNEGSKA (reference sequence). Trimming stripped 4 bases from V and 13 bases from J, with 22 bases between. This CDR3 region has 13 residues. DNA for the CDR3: TGCAGTGCTACAAGAACCAATCCCGAACCCGGTTTCTTT. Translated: CSATRTNPEPGFF.

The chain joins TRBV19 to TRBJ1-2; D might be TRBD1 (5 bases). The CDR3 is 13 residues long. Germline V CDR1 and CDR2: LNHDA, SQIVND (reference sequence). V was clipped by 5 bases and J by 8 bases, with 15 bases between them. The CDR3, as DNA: TGTGCCAGTAGTGATGAGACAGCTCACGGCTACACCTTC. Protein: CASSDETAHGYTF.

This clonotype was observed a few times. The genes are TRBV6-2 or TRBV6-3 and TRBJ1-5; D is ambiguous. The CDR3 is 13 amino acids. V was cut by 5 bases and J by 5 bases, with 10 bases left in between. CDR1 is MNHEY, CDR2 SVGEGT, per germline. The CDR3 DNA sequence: TGTGCCAGCAGTCACCCTGTGGATCAGCCCCAGCATTTT. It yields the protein CASSHPVDQPQHF.